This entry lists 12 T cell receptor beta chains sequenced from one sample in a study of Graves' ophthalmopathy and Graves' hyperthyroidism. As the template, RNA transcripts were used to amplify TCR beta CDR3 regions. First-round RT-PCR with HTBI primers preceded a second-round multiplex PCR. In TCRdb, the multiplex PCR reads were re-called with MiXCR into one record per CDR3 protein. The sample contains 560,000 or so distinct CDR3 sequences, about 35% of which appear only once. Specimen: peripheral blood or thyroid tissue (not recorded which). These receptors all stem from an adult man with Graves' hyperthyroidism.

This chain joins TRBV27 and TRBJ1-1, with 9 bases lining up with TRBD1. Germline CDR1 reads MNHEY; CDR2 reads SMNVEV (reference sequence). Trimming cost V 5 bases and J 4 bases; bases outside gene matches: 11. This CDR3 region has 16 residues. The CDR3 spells CASSHRDRVSGTEAFF. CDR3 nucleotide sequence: TGTGCCAGCAGTCACCGGGACAGGGTATCTGGCACTGAAGCTTTCTTT.

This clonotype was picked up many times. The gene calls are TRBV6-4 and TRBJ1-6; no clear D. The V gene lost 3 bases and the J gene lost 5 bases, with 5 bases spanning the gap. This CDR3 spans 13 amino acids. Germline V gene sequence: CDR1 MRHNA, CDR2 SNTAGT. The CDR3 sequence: CASSETHNSPLHF. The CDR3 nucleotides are TGTGCCAGCAGTGAAACCCATAATTCACCCCTCCACTTT.

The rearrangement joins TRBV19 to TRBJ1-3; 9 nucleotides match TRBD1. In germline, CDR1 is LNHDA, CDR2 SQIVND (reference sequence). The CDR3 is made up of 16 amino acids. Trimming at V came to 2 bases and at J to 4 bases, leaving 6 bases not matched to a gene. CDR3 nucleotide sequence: TGTGCCAGTAGTATAAACAGGGGGCTGATCGGAAACACCATATATTTT. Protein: CASSINRGLIGNTIYF.

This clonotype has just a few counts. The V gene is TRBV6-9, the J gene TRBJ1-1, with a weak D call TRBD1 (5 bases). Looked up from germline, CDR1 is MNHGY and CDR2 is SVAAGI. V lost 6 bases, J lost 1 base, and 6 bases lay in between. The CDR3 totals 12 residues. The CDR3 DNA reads TGTGCCAGCAGCGGGACGAACACTGAAGCTTTCTTT. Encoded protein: CASSGTNTEAFF.

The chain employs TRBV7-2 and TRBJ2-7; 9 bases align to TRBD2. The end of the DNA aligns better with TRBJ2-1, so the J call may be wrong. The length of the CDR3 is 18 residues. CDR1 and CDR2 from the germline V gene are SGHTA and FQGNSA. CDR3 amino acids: CASTSSSGGVPSYNEQFF. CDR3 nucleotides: TGTGCCAGCACCTCGAGTAGCGGGGGTGTTCCTTCCTACAATGAGCAGTTCTTC.

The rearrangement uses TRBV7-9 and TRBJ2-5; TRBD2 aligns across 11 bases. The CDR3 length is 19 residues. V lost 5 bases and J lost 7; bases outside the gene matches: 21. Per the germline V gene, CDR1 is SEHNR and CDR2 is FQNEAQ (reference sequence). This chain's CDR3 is CASSQASGGPNTGELTQYF. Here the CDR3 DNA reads TGTGCCAGCAGCCAAGCTAGCGGGGGGCCGAACACCGGGGAGCTGACCCAGTACTTC.

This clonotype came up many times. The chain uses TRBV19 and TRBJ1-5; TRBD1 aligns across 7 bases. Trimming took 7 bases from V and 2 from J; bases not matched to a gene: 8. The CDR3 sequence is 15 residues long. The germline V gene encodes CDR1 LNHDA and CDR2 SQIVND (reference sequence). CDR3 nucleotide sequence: TGTGCCAGTACCAACAGGGGAGGTGGCAATCAGCCCCAGCATTTT. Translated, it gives CASTNRGGGNQPQHF.

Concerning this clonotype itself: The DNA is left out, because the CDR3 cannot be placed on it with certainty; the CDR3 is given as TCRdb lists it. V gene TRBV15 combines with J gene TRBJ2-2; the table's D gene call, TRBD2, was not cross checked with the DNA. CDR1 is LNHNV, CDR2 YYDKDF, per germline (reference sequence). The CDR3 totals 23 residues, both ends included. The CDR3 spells CATSPEGPKYEQYFGPGTGELFF.

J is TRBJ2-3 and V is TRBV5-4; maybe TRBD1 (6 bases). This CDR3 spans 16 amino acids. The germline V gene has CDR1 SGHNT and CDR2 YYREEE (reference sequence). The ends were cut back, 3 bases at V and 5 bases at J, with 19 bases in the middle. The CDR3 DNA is TGTGCCAGCAGCTCAGGGGACCCAACCAGGGTAGATACGCAGTATTTT. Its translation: CASSSGDPTRVDTQYF.

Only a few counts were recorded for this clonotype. DNA of the CDR3: TGTGCCAGCAGTAACCCGACAGGGTTAGGTGGCTACACCTTC. It translates to CASSNPTGLGGYTF. The chain has TRBV27 and TRBJ1-2; 7 bases are a match to TRBD1. Losses at the gene ends were 5 bases for V and 7 bases for J; bases not matched to a gene: 10. The germline V gene has CDR1 MNHEY and CDR2 SMNVEV (reference sequence). The CDR3 has 14 residues.

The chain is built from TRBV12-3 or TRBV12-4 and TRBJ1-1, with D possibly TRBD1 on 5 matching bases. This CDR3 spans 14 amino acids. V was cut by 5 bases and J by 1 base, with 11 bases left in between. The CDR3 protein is CASSHRRRNTEAFF. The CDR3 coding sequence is TGTGCCAGCAGTCACAGGAGGAGGAACACTGAAGCTTTCTTT.

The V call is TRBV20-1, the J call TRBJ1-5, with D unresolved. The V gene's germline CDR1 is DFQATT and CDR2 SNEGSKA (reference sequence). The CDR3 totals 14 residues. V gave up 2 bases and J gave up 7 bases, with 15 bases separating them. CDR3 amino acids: CSARSGFESQPQHF. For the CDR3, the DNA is TGCAGTGCTAGAAGCGGTTTCGAATCACAGCCCCAGCATTTT.